These 6 T cell receptor beta chains share one sample of origin, sequenced in a study of identical twins. Via MiXCR, TCRdb re-called the 5' RACE reads, giving one row per CDR3 protein. The sample has approximately 670,000 distinct CDR3 sequences, 6.1% seen once. Sequenced material: naive T cells sorted from blood. The receptors shown here come from a man younger than 30 in good health.

This clonotype has a count of ten or more. The rearrangement joins TRBV12-3 or TRBV12-4 to TRBJ2-1; D unresolved. The CDR3 totals 15 residues. V lost 6 bases and J lost 3, with 15 bases in between. The CDR3 DNA reads as TGTGCCAGCAGGGCCTCGGAAGGGTACTACAATGAGCAGTTCTTC. This sequence encodes CASRASEGYYNEQFF.

In its sample, this clonotype was seen a few times. This rearrangement joins TRBV24-1 to TRBJ2-3; tentatively, D is TRBD2 (5 bases). Germline loops: CDR1 KGHDR, CDR2 SFDVKD. The CDR3 is made up of 13 amino acids. The ends were cut back, 5 bases at V and 8 bases at J, with 13 bases in the middle. This CDR3 is CATSGSGGGTQYF. DNA for the CDR3: TGTGCCACCAGTGGATCGGGTGGAGGTACGCAGTATTTT.

V and J are TRBV5-1 and TRBJ2-3; D ambiguous. This CDR3 is built from 16 residues. Germline lookup yields CDR1 SGHRS and CDR2 YFSETQ. V dropped 1 base and J dropped 1 base, with 13 bases sitting between them. The CDR3 DNA sequence: TGCGCCAGCAGCTTGTCCGGGTCAGGAGGCACAGATACGCAGTATTTT. The encoded protein is CASSLSGSGGTDTQYF.

This sequence joins TRBV28 and TRBJ1-5; tentative D call: TRBD1 (5 bases). The CDR3 is made up of 13 amino acids. V lost 5 bases to trimming and J lost 7 bases, with 12 bases between them. The germline gives CDR1 MDHEN, CDR2 SYDVKM. DNA of the CDR3: TGTGCCAGCAGTCATCGGGACCGACAGCCCCAGCATTTT. Amino acids: CASSHRDRQPQHF.

This clonotype was found a few times. V usage is TRBV12-3 or TRBV12-4 and J usage is TRBJ2-2; D is unresolved. V dropped 6 bases and J dropped 0 bases, with 11 bases sitting between them. There are 15 residues in the CDR3. DNA of the CDR3: TGTGCCAGCAGGGCAGTACCCTCGAACACCGGGGAGCTGTTTTTT. It encodes CASRAVPSNTGELFF.

The chain is built from TRBV24-1 and TRBJ2-5, with 12 nucleotides matching TRBD1. Trimming took 4 bases from V and 5 from J; bases not matched to a gene: 10. Germline assignment: CDR1 KGHDR and CDR2 SFDVKD. This CDR3 is 17 amino acids long. In DNA form, the CDR3 reads TGTGCCACCAGTGACCCGATAGGGACAGGGGGCGCGGAGACCCAGTACTTC. Protein product: CATSDPIGTGGAETQYF.